This T cell receptor (beta chain) was captured in a study of low-dose radiotherapy and immunotherapy resistance in tumors. Germline CDR1 is LGHDT and CDR2 is YNNKEL (reference sequence). The CDR3 is 16 amino acids. Between the trimmed V and J ends, which lost 4 bases and 5 bases, there was a span of 21 bases. The time point: before trial treatment. Patients who could take part had advanced solid tumors with no tumor-infiltrating lymphocytes. cDNA synthesis used a TRAV/TRBV-specific primer set for both chains. A roughly 20-cycle PCR with a constant-region primer and V-primer adapter amplified TCRs. One entry per CDR3 protein, called by TCRdb with MiXCR from the reads. The table has fewer than 90,000 distinct CDR3 sequences, approximately 31% seen once. This clonotype was seen ten or more times.

The chain couples TRBV3-1 to TRBJ2-7; D is uncertain. The clonotype comes from a female donor with ovarian cancer. The material sequenced was PBMCs, taken before treatment. CDR3 DNA sequence: TGTGCCAGCAGCCCCAAGCCAGTAGGTTTCGAGGACGAGCAGTACTTC. Amino acids: CASSPKPVGFEDEQYF.